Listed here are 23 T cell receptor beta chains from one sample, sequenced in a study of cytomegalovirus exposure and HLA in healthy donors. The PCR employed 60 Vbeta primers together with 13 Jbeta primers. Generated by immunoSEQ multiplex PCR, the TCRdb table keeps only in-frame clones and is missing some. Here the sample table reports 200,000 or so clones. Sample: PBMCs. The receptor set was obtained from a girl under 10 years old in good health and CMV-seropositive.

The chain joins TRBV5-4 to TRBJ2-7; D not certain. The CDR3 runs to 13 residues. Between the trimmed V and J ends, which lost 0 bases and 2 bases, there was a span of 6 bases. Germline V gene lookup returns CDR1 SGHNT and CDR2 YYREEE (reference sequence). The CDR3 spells CASSLEVAYEQYF. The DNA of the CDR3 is TGTGCCAGCAGCTTGGAAGTAGCCTACGAGCAGTACTTC.

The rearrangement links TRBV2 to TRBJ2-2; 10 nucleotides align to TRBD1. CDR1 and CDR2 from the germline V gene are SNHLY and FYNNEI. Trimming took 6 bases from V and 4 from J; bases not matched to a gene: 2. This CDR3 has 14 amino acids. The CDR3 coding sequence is TGTGCCAGCAGAGGGACAGGGGTCACCGGGGAGCTGTTTTTT. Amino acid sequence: CASRGTGVTGELFF.

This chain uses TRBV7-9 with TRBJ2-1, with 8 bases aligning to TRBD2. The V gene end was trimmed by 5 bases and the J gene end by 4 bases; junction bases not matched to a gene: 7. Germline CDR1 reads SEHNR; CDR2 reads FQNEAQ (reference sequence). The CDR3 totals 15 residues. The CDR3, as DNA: TGTGCCAGCAGCCAAAGGACTAGCCTTTACAATGAGCAGTTCTTC. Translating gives CASSQRTSLYNEQFF.

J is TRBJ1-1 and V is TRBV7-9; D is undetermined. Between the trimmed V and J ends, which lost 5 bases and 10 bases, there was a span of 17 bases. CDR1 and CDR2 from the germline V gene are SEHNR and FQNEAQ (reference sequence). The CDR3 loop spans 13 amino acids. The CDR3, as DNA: TGTGCCAGCAGCGAGGGCCATTCTTTCCCAGCTTTCTTT. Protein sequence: CASSEGHSFPAFF.

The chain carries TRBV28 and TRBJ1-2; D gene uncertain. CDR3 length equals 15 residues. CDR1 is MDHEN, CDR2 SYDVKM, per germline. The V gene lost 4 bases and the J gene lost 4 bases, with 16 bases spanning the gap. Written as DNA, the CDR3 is TGTGCCAGCAGTTCAAGCGACGGATATAGCTATGGCTACACCTTC. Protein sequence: CASSSSDGYSYGYTF.

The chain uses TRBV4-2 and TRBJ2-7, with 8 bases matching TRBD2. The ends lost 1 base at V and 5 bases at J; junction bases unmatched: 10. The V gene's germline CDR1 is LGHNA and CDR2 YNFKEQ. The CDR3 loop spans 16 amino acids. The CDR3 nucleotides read TGTGCCAGCAGCCAAGGGACCGGGACTAGTTTAAACGAGCAGTACTTC. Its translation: CASSQGTGTSLNEQYF.

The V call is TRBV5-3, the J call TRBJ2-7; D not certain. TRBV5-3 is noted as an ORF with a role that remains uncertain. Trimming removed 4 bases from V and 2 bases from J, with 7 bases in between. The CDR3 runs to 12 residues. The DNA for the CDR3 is TGTGCCAGAAGCGCGAACCCCTACGAGCAGTACTTC. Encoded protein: CARSANPYEQYF.

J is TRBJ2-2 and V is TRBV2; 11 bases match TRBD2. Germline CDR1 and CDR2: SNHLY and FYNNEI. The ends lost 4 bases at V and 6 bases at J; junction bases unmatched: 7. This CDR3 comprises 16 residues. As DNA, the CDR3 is TGTGCCAGCAGTGCTCGACTAGCGGGACTCGCCGGGGAGCTGTTTTTT. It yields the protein CASSARLAGLAGELFF. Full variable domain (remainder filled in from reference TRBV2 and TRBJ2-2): EPEVTQTPSHQVTQMGQEVILRCVPISNHLYFYWYRQILGQKVEFLVSFYNNEISEKSEIFDDQFSVERPDGSNFTLKIRSTKLEDSAMYFCASSARLAGLAGELFFGEGSRLTVL.

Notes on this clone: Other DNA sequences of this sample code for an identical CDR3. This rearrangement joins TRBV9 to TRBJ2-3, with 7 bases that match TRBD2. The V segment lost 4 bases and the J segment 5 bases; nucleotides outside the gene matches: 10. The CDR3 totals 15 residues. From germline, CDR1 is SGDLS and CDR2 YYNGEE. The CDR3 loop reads CASSTIAGNRDTQYF. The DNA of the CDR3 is TGTGCCAGCAGCACCATAGCGGGTAACCGAGATACGCAGTATTTT.

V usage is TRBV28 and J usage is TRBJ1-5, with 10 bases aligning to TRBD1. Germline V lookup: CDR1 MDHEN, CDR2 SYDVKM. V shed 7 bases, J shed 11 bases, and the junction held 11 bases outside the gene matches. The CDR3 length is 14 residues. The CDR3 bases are TGTGCCAGCACCCTATGGGGACAGGGGAAGGCCCAGCATTTT. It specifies CASTLWGQGKAQHF.

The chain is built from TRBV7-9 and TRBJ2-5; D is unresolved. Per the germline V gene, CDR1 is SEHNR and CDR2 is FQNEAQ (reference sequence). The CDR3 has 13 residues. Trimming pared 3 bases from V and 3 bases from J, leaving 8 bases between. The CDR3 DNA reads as TGTGCCAGCAGCTTTCGCGATGAAGAGACCCAGTACTTC. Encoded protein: CASSFRDEETQYF.

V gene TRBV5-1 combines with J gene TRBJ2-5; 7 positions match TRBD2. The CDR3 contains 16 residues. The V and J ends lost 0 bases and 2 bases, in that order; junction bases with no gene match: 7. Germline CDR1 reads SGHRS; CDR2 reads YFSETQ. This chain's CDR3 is CASSLVSSGTQETQYF. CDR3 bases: TGCGCCAGCAGCTTGGTGTCTAGCGGCACTCAAGAGACCCAGTACTTC.

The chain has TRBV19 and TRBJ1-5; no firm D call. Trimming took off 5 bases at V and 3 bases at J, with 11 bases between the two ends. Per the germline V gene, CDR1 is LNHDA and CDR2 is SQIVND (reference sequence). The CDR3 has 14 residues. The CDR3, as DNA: TGTGCCAGTAGTTTGGTCGCGATCAATCAGCCCCAGCATTTT. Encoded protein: CASSLVAINQPQHF.

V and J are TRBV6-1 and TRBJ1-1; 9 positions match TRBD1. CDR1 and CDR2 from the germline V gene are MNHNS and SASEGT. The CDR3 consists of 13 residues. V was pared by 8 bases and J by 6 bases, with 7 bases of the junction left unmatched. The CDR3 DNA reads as TGTGCCAGCTCCTACGGGACAGGGTCTGAAGCTTTCTTT. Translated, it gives CASSYGTGSEAFF.

Written as DNA, the CDR3 is TGCGCCAGCAGCTTGGGGGTAGCGGGAGTTTGGACAGATACGCAGTATTTT. Protein product: CASSLGVAGVWTDTQYF. This chain joins TRBV5-1 and TRBJ2-3, with 9 bases matching TRBD2. V lost 0 bases to trimming and J lost 3 bases; unmatched junction nucleotides: 8. This CDR3 comprises 17 residues. CDR1 and CDR2 (germline): SGHRS, YFSETQ.

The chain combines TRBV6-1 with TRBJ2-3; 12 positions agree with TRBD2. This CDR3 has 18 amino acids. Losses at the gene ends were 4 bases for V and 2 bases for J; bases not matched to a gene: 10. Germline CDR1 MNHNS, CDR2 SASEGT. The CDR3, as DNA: TGTGCCAGCAGTGTCCTCTCTAGCGGGGGGGGGACCACAGATACGCAGTATTTT. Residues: CASSVLSSGGGTTDTQYF.

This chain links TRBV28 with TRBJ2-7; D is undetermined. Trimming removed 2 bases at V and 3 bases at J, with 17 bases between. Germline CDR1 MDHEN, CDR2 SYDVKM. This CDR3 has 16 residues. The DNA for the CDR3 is TGTGCCAGCAGTTTACGCGGTTCACCGGTTTTCTACGAGCAGTACTTC. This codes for CASSLRGSPVFYEQYF.

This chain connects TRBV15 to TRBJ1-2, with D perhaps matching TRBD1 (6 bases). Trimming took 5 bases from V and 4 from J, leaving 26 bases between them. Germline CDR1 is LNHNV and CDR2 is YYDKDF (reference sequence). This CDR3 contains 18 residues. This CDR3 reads CATSGVPGPAGAPYGYTF. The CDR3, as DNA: TGTGCCACCAGCGGTGTTCCGGGCCCGGCGGGGGCCCCCTATGGCTACACCTTC.

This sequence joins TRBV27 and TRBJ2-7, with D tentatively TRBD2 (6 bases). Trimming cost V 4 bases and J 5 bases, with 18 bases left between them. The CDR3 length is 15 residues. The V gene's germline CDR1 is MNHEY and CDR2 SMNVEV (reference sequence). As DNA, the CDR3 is TGTGCCAGCAGTTCCTCGTGGGGGTCGGGGGACGAGCAGTACTTC. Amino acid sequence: CASSSSWGSGDEQYF.

The CDR3 here is CASSFSGGTEAFF. Here the CDR3 DNA reads TGCGCCAGCAGCTTCTCAGGTGGCACTGAAGCTTTCTTT. The chain uses TRBV5-1 and TRBJ1-1; D call uncertain. The germline gives CDR1 SGHRS, CDR2 YFSETQ. CDR3 length equals 13 residues. V was pared by 2 bases and J by 4 bases, with 9 bases between.

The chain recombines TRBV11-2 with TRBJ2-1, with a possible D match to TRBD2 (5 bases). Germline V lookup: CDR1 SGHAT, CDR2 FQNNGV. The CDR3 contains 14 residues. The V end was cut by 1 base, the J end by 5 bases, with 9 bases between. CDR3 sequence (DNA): TGTGCCAGCAGCTTAGGGTTCGGGGACAATGAGCAGTTCTTC. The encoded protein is CASSLGFGDNEQFF.

The CDR3 DNA reads as TGTGCCAGCAGGGGGACAGCGACCGGGGAGCTGTTTTTT. Translating it yields CASRGTATGELFF. The gene calls are TRBV2 and TRBJ2-2, with 7 positions matching TRBD1. CDR3 length equals 13 residues. Germline trimming cut 6 bases from V and 5 bases from J; bases unmatched to any gene: 3. Looked up from germline, CDR1 is SNHLY and CDR2 is FYNNEI.

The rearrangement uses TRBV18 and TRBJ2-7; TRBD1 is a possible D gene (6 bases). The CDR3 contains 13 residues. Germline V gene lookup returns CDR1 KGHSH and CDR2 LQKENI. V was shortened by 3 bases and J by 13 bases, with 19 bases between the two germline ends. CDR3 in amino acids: CASSPGDTFGPYF. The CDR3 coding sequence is TGTGCCAGCTCACCCGGGGACACTTTTGGACCCTACTTC.